These T cell receptor beta chains were read from a single sample in a study of spatial heterogeneity in lung cancer. Using its own MiXCR run on the 5' RACE reads, TCRdb lists one record per CDR3 protein. The table has over a thousand distinct CDR3 sequences, more than 30% seen once. The sample was lung tumor tissue, taken at surgery. The receptors stem from a male donor with early-stage non-small cell lung cancer. The CDR3 runs from the conserved cysteine through the conserved F or W. The D gene is left open where the match is weak. Clone sizes are given selectively: once, few, many, or a class where the clone is expanded.

clone_size j_call d_call v_call cdr3_nt cdr3_aa
large TRBJ1-2 TRBD1 TRBV7-8 TGTGCCAGCAGCACTGGGACAGGGGGCGACTATGGCTACACCTTC CASSTGTGGDYGYTF
. TRBJ2-1 . TRBV19 TGTGCCAGTAGTATAGCACTTGGGAATGAGCAGTTCTTC CASSIALGNEQFF
. TRBJ2-1 TRBD2 TRBV27 TGTGCCAGCAGATCAGTAGCGGGAGGCTTCAATGAGCAGTTCTTC CASRSVAGGFNEQFF
few TRBJ1-1 . TRBV20-1 TGCAGTGCTGGGGGTAGAGGCCGCACTGAAGCTTTCTTT CSAGGRGRTEAFF
few TRBJ2-1 TRBD2 TRBV5-1 TGCGCCAGCAGCGTATGGGGATTTCTAGCGGATGAGCAGTTCTTC CASSVWGFLADEQFF
. TRBJ1-1 . TRBV18 TGTGCCAGCTCACCACCCGGACGGTCGATGAACACTGAAGCTTTCTTT CASSPPGRSMNTEAFF
large TRBJ2-1 TRBD2 TRBV7-3 TGTGCCAGTAGCGGGAGCCCCGGGAATGAGCAGTTCTTC CASSGSPGNEQFF
medium-sized TRBJ1-2 TRBD1 TRBV28 TGTGCCATCCGACAGGGGGCTCAGGGCTATGGCTACACCTTC CAIRQGAQGYGYTF
. TRBJ1-5 TRBD1 TRBV28 TGTGCCAGCAGTGCCCACAGGGGAGGTAGCAATCAGCCCCAGCATTTT CASSAHRGGSNQPQHF
hyperexpanded TRBJ2-7 . TRBV6-5 TGTGCCAGCAGTTACTCGAAGGGGTCCGAGCAGTACTTC CASSYSKGSEQYF
medium-sized TRBJ2-6 . TRBV5-1 TGCGCCAGCAGCTTGGGGCCTACGAACTCTGGGGCCAACGTCCTGACTTTC CASSLGPTNSGANVLTF
. TRBJ1-1 . TRBV7-8 TGTGCCAGCAGCTTAGGAGGGGCCCTCATGAACACTGAAGCTTTCTTT CASSLGGALMNTEAFF
few TRBJ2-3 TRBD1 TRBV28 TGTGCCAGCAGTTCACCCTCGGGGACAGGTGATACGCAGTATTTT CASSSPSGTGDTQYF
few TRBJ2-3 . TRBV6-2/TRBV6-3 TGTGCCAGCAGTCTCAACCGGGACTCGATAGATACGCAGTATTTT CASSLNRDSIDTQYF
large TRBJ2-7 . TRBV6-1 TGTGCCAGCGATATCGACCCGTTGGGGGAAGAGCAGTACTTC CASDIDPLGEEQYF